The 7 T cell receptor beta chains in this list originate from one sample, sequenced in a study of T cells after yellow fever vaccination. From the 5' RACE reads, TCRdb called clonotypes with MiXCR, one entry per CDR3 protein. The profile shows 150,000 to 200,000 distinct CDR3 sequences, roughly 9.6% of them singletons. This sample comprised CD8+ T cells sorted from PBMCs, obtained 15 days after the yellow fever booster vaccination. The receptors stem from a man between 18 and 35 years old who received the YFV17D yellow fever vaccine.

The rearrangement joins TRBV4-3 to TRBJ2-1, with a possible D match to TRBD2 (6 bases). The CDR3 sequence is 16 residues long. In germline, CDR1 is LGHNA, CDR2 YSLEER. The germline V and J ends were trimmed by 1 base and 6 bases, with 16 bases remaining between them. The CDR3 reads CASSQAVVARGNEQFF. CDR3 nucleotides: TGCGCCAGCAGCCAAGCTGTAGTAGCGCGGGGCAATGAGCAGTTCTTC.

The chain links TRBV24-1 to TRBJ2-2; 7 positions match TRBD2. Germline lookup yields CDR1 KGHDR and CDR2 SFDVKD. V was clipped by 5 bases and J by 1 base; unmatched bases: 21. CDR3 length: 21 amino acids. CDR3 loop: CATSAARRGTISLKNTGELFF. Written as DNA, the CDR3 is TGTGCCACCAGTGCGGCGAGGCGGGGGACGATATCCTTAAAGAACACCGGGGAGCTGTTTTTT.

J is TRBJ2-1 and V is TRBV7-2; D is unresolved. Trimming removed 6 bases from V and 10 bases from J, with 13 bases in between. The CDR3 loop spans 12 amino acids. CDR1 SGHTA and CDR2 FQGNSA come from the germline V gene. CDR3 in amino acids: CASSISRAEQFF. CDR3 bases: TGTGCCAGCAGTATCAGCCGGGCCGAGCAGTTCTTC.

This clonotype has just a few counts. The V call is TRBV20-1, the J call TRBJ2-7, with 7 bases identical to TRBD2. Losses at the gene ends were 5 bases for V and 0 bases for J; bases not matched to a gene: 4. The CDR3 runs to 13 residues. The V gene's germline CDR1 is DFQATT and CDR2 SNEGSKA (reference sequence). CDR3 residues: CSARWEGSYEQYV. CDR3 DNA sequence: TGCAGTGCTCGATGGGAGGGCTCCTACGAGCAGTACGTC.

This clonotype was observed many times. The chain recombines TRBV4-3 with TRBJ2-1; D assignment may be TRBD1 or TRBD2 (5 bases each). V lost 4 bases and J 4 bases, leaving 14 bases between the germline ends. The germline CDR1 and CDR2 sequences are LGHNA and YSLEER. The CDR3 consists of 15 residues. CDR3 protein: CASSPGTARYNEQFF. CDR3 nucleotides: TGCGCCAGCAGCCCAGGGACCGCGAGGTACAATGAGCAGTTCTTC.

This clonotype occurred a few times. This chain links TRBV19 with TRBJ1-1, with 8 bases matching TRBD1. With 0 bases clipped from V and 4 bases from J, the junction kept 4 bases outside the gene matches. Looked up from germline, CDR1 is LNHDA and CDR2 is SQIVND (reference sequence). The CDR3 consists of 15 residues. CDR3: CASSIDPGGSTEAFF. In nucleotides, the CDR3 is TGTGCCAGTAGTATAGATCCAGGGGGCAGCACTGAAGCTTTCTTT.

The CDR3 loop is CSARGVHGNTEAFF. As DNA, the CDR3 is TGCAGTGCTAGAGGGGTGCACGGAAACACTGAAGCTTTCTTT. V usage is TRBV20-1 and J usage is TRBJ1-1, with D unresolved. CDR3 length: 14 amino acids. Trimming removed 1 base at V and 2 bases at J, with 11 bases between. Germline CDR1 and CDR2: DFQATT and SNEGSKA (reference sequence).